These 15 T cell receptor beta chains originate from one sample sequenced in a study of OX40 agonist ivuxolimab in advanced cancers. TCRdb's copy holds only in-frame clones and misses some; the assay was immunoSEQ multiplex PCR. The sample contains around 80,000 clones, 85% to 90% of which appear only once. The sequenced sample was CD4+ or CD8+ T cells sorted from blood, obtained in a trial of the OX40 agonist ivuxolimab. These receptors all stem from an adult with an advanced solid tumor such as melanoma, head and neck, liver or kidney cancer.

This clone was recorded only once. The rearrangement links TRBV5-1 to TRBJ2-7; 9 nucleotides agree with TRBD1. V was pared by 4 bases and J by 5 bases, with 10 bases of the junction left unmatched. CDR3 length: 15 amino acids. Per the germline V gene, CDR1 is SGHRS and CDR2 is YFSETQ. The CDR3 here is CASSPRGTGSHEQYF. The CDR3 DNA is TGCGCCAGCAGCCCTCGGGGGACAGGGTCCCACGAGCAGTACTTC.

The J gene is TRBJ2-5, the V gene TRBV7-2, with TRBD2 as a possible D gene (5 bases). V was cut by 1 base and J by 7 bases, with 13 bases left in between. The length of the CDR3 is 14 residues. Germline CDR1 reads SGHTA; CDR2 reads FQGNSA. The CDR3 spells CASSLGPGGGTQYF. CDR3 DNA: TGTGCCAGCAGCTTAGGTCCCGGAGGTGGGACCCAGTACTTC.

This chain uses TRBV19 with TRBJ1-1, with TRBD1 matching over 10 bases. The CDR3 consists of 15 residues. Germline V gene lookup returns CDR1 LNHDA and CDR2 SQIVND (reference sequence). Germline trimming cut 3 bases from V and 6 bases from J; bases unmatched to any gene: 7. CDR3 region: CASSMGGTGVAEAFF. CDR3 nucleotides: TGTGCCAGTAGTATGGGTGGGACAGGGGTGGCTGAAGCTTTCTTT.

The gene calls are TRBV27 and TRBJ1-1, with D maybe TRBD1 (5 bases). The germline V and J ends were trimmed by 0 bases and 4 bases, with 9 bases remaining between them. The CDR3 length is 14 residues. From germline, CDR1 is MNHEY and CDR2 SMNVEV (reference sequence). The DNA for the CDR3 is TGTGCCAGCAGTTTATCGGGCAGGGTCACTGAAGCTTTCTTT. Protein sequence: CASSLSGRVTEAFF.

The rearrangement uses TRBV5-5 and TRBJ2-3; weak D call: TRBD2 (6 bases). CDR1 and CDR2 from the germline V gene are SGHKS and YYEKEE (reference sequence). This CDR3 region has 13 residues. Trimming stripped 2 bases from V and 3 bases from J, with 7 bases between. CDR3 sequence: CASSFGGTDTQYF. In DNA, the CDR3 is TGTGCCAGCAGCTTTGGAGGGACAGATACGCAGTATTTT.

This clone was detected only once. V usage is TRBV7-8 and J usage is TRBJ2-1; tentative D call: TRBD1 (6 bases). V gave up 2 bases and J gave up 7 bases, with 18 bases separating them. The CDR3 totals 16 residues. Per the germline V gene, CDR1 is SGHVS and CDR2 is FQNEAQ. In nucleotides, the CDR3 is TGTGCCAGCAGCTTAACCGGGACACCGTTGGGGAATGAGCAGTTCTTC. Residues: CASSLTGTPLGNEQFF.

This rearrangement joins TRBV5-1 to TRBJ2-2; the D is unclear. V was trimmed by 1 base and J by 5 bases, leaving 6 bases between them. The CDR3 loop spans 13 amino acids. Germline V gene lookup returns CDR1 SGHRS and CDR2 YFSETQ. DNA of the CDR3: TGCGCCAGCAGCTTGACTGAGACCGGGGAGCTGTTTTTT. Amino acids: CASSLTETGELFF.

This clone is a singleton in its sample. The genes are TRBV19 and TRBJ2-7; tentative D call: TRBD1 (5 bases). CDR3 length: 12 residues. Germline V lookup: CDR1 LNHDA, CDR2 SQIVND (reference sequence). V lost 3 bases and J lost 6, with 9 bases in between. Written as DNA, the CDR3 is TGTGCCAGTAGTATCAGGGCCGGCGAGCAGTACTTC. Its translation is CASSIRAGEQYF.

The chain carries TRBV28 and TRBJ1-4, with TRBD1 matching over 9 bases. Germline trimming cut 3 bases from V and 7 bases from J; bases unmatched to any gene: 9. Per the germline V gene, CDR1 is MDHEN and CDR2 is SYDVKM. The CDR3 sequence is 16 residues long. The CDR3 here is CASSLDRGLGIEKLFF. In DNA form, the CDR3 reads TGTGCCAGCAGTTTGGACAGGGGTCTAGGGATTGAAAAACTGTTTTTT.

This chain joins TRBV29-1 and TRBJ2-7, with D possibly being TRBD1 (5 bases). V was shortened by 4 bases and J by 6 bases, with 13 bases between the two germline ends. The CDR3 consists of 12 residues. Germline-derived CDR1 and CDR2 are SQVTM and ANQGSEA. As DNA, the CDR3 is TGCAGCGTTGGCCGCGATGGGGCCGAGCAGTACTTC. Translating gives CSVGRDGAEQYF.

The chain links TRBV7-9 to TRBJ1-1; 7 positions match TRBD1. Germline CDR1 SEHNR, CDR2 FQNEAQ (reference sequence). With V trimmed by 1 base and J by 4 bases, 12 bases remained unmatched. The CDR3 sequence is 17 residues long. The CDR3 is CASSLGSHGQVFTEAFF. DNA of the CDR3: TGTGCCAGCAGCTTAGGGAGTCATGGACAGGTTTTCACTGAAGCTTTCTTT.

This chain connects TRBV2 to TRBJ2-5; D remains ambiguous. This CDR3 region has 15 residues. Trimming removed 8 bases at V and 4 bases at J, with 20 bases between. Germline CDR1 is SNHLY and CDR2 is FYNNEI. This CDR3 is CASSRNGSPGETQYF. CDR3 DNA sequence: TGTGCCAGCTCCAGAAATGGGTCCCCCGGAGAGACCCAGTACTTC.

The rearrangement uses TRBV27 and TRBJ1-2; 8 nucleotides agree with TRBD1. The CDR3 runs to 12 residues. Germline CDR1 reads MNHEY; CDR2 reads SMNVEV (reference sequence). V was pared by 6 bases and J by 5 bases, with 2 bases of the junction left unmatched. CDR3 sequence: CASRDRVYGYTF. CDR3 DNA: TGTGCCAGCAGGGACAGGGTTTATGGCTACACCTTC.

The rearrangement links TRBV11-1 to TRBJ2-7; 8 nucleotides match TRBD2. The V segment lost 2 bases and the J segment 6 bases; nucleotides outside the gene matches: 6. This CDR3 comprises 14 residues. Germline V CDR1 and CDR2: SGHAT, FQDESV (reference sequence). CDR3 nucleotides: TGTGCCAGCAGCTTAAGCCGGGGGGGCTGCGAGCAGTACTTC. Translating gives CASSLSRGGCEQYF.

V is TRBV23-1 and J is TRBJ2-2; possibly TRBD2 for D (6 bases). TRBV23-1 is flagged as an ORF with uncertain function. CDR3 length equals 14 residues. The germline V and J ends were trimmed by 8 bases and 6 bases, with 16 bases remaining between them. The CDR3 region has the DNA TGCGCCAGCTCCCGGGAGACGGAGGCCGGGGAGCTGTTTTTT. It encodes CASSRETEAGELFF.